This T cell receptor (beta chain) was profiled in a study of T cell responses to AZD1222 COVID-19 vaccine. Findings and limits, study-wide: Baseline seropositivity characterized only six or seven AZD1222 recipients. The donor cohort was predominantly white British with a female majority, and clonal diversity may have been underestimated. Repertoire collection took place solely once the T cell response had peaked.

On this clone: Its antigen is not known.

Germline V gene data show CDR1 as KGHSH and CDR2 as LQKENI. Between the trimmed V and J ends, which lost 3 bases and 5 bases, there was a span of 17 bases. CDR3 length: 15 amino acids. Produced via immunoSEQ multiplex PCR; TCRdb's table is partial and in-frame only. The table lists about 130,000 clones, 87% of them singletons. The sequence derives from an adult in good health. The chain carries TRBV18 and TRBJ2-7; D possibly uses TRBD1 or TRBD2 (6 bases each). This material consisted of peripheral blood, taken on day 0 of AZD1222 vaccination. The CDR3 DNA sequence: TGTGCCAGCTCACCCGTTTCCGGGGGCGGCAACGAGCAGTACTTC. It specifies CASSPVSGGGNEQYF.